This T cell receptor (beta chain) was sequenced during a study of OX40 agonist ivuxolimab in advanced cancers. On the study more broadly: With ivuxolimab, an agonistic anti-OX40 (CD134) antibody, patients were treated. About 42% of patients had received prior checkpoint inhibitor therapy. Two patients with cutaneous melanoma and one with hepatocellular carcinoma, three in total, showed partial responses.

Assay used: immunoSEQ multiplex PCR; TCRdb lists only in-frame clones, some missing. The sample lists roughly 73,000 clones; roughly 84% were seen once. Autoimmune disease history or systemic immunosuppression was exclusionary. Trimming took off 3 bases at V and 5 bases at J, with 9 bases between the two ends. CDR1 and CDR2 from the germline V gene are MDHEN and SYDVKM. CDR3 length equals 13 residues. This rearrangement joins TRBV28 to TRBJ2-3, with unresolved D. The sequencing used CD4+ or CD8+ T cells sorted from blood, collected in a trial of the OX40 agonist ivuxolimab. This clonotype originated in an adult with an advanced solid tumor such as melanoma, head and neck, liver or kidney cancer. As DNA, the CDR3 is TGTGCCAGCAGTTTCAGTCCGGGAGATACGCAGTATTTT. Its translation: CASSFSPGDTQYF. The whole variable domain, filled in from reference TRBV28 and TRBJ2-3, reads DVKVTQSSRYLVKRTGEKVFLECVQDMDHENMFWYRQDPGLGLRLIYFSYDVKMKEKGDIPEGYSVSREKKERFSLILESASTNQTSMYLCASSFSPGDTQYFGPGTRLTVL.